A single sample gave rise to the 9 T cell receptor beta chains below, sequenced in a study of CD8 T cells in ankylosing spondylitis. TCRdb ran MiXCR on the 5' RACE reads and lists one entry per CDR3 protein. The sample lists about 89,000 distinct CDR3 sequences, roughly 30% occurring once. The sequencing sample was made of blood, either unsorted or a sorted T cell fraction (not recorded which). The source of these receptors is a male donor with ankylosing spondylitis or in good health (not recorded which).

This clonotype was observed a handful of times. The rearrangement uses TRBV5-1 and TRBJ2-6; D gene unclear. CDR1 SGHRS and CDR2 YFSETQ come from the germline V gene. Trimming shortened V by 4 bases and J by 0 bases, and 5 bases separated the two germline ends. CDR3 size: 14 residues. The CDR3 region has the DNA TGCGCCAGCAGCGCGAGCTCTGGGGCCAACGTCCTGACTTTC. Its protein is CASSASSGANVLTF.

The chain joins TRBV5-1 to TRBJ1-1, with D uncertain. Trimming stripped 3 bases from V and 3 bases from J, with 12 bases between. This CDR3 is 14 amino acids long. Germline V gives CDR1 SGHRS, CDR2 YFSETQ. The DNA for the CDR3 is TGCGCCAGCAGCTCCCGCGTGACGGACACTGAAGCTTTCTTT. This codes for CASSSRVTDTEAFF.

The rearrangement joins TRBV14 to TRBJ1-1, with 11 bases identical to TRBD1. The germline gives CDR1 SGHDN, CDR2 FVKESK. The CDR3 has 16 residues. The J segment lost 11 bases and the V segment lost 2 bases, leaving 13 bases of the junction unmatched. CDR3 residues: CASSQFSSGQGVKAFF. The CDR3 coding sequence is TGTGCCAGCAGCCAATTTTCCTCGGGACAGGGGGTGAAGGCTTTCTTT.

This chain joins TRBV5-1 and TRBJ2-7, with a weak D call TRBD1 (5 bases). CDR1 and CDR2 (germline): SGHRS, YFSETQ. Deletions cut 0 bases from V and 6 bases from J, with 13 bases between. The CDR3 contains 14 residues. CDR3 nucleotide sequence: TGCGCCAGCAGCTTGGACGCAGGGTGGGCCGAGCAGTACTTC. Translation gives CASSLDAGWAEQYF.

J is TRBJ1-1 and V is TRBV20-1, with a tentative D call TRBD1 (5 bases). This CDR3 has 13 residues. Trimming removed 1 base at V and 1 base at J, with 7 bases between. CDR1 is DFQATT, CDR2 SNEGSKA, per germline (reference sequence). CDR3 sequence reads: CSARVGANTEAFF. The CDR3, as DNA: TGCAGTGCTAGAGTTGGGGCGAACACTGAAGCTTTCTTT.

The chain couples TRBV20-1 to TRBJ2-2; 7 bases match TRBD2. The germline V gene has CDR1 DFQATT and CDR2 SNEGSKA (reference sequence). J gave up 5 bases and V 0 bases, and 9 bases lay outside the gene matches. The CDR3 consists of 16 residues. CDR3 in DNA: TGCAGTGCTAGAGATTCACGCGGGGGTGGAACCGGGGAGCTGTTTTTT. This sequence encodes CSARDSRGGGTGELFF.

The sample holds a few counts of this clonotype. The rearrangement uses TRBV7-9 and TRBJ2-7; weak D call: TRBD1 (6 bases). This CDR3 spans 15 amino acids. Trimming shortened V by 5 bases and J by 4 bases, and 18 bases separated the two germline ends. Germline V lookup: CDR1 SEHNR, CDR2 FQNEAQ (reference sequence). This CDR3 is CASSQGPQLPYEQYF. The CDR3 DNA follows: TGTGCCAGCAGCCAGGGGCCGCAGCTGCCTTACGAGCAGTACTTC.

The chain employs TRBV5-1 and TRBJ1-2; a weak D match, TRBD1 (5 bases). CDR3 length equals 13 residues. Trimming left V 4 bases short and J 4 bases short, with 11 bases between. Per germline, CDR1 SGHRS and CDR2 YFSETQ. The CDR3 sequence: CASSLGPVYGYTF. The CDR3 region has the DNA TGCGCCAGCAGCCTGGGGCCGGTCTATGGCTACACCTTC.

This clonotype was counted many times. CDR3 sequence: CASSLFLLGQGTPEAFF. In DNA, the CDR3 is TGTGCCAGCAGTTTATTTTTGTTGGGACAGGGTACACCTGAAGCTTTCTTT. V and J are TRBV12-3 or TRBV12-4 and TRBJ1-1, with 9 bases identical to TRBD1. V lost 2 bases and J lost 6; bases outside the gene matches: 13. This CDR3 contains 17 residues.